This T cell receptor beta chain was captured in a study of metastatic and nonmetastatic thyroid tumors. TCRdb re-called clones from the PCR reads using MiXCR. The profile shows around 16,000 clones, roughly 26% of them singletons. All patients were treatment-naive before thyroid surgery. This clone was observed a handful of times. This clonotype originated in a female donor with papillary thyroid cancer or a benign thyroid nodule (not recorded which). Some clones in this sample may be carry-over from other donors' samples. Sequenced sample: adjacent normal tissue.

The CDR3: CASTGLRIYNEQFF. The DNA of the CDR3 is TGTGCCAGCACCGGACTACGGATTTACAATGAGCAGTTCTTC. This chain links TRBV6-2 or TRBV6-3 with TRBJ2-1; weak D call: TRBD2 (6 bases). The CDR3 runs to 14 residues. The germline V gene has CDR1 MNHEY and CDR2 SVGEGT. Trimming removed 7 bases at V and 4 bases at J, with 14 bases between.